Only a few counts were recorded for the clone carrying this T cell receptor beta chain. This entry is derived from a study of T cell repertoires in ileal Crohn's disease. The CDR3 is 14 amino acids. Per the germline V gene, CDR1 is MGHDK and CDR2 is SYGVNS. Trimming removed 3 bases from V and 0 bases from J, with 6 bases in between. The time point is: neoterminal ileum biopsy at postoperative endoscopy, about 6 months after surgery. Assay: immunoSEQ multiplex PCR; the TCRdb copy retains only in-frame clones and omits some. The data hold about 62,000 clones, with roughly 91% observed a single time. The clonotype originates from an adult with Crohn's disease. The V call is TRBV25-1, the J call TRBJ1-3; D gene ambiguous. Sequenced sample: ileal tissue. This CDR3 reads CASSEERSGNTIYF. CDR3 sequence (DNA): TGTGCCAGCAGTGAGGAGCGCTCTGGAAACACCATATATTTT.